Here is one T cell receptor beta chain with its context. The clone's antigen remains unknown. There are no base qualities to consult, and no much larger clone falls within one base. The data originate from a study of blood T cell repertoires in COVID-19 (dated by TCRdb to the early 2020s). Context from the whole study: Collaborator samples came from the United States, Italy and Spain and covered acute and convalescent phases of COVID-19. The material from the prospective study consisted of cDNA or gDNA derived from T cells, B-cell-depleted T cells, or PBMCs. Deeply sampled blood TCRbeta repertoires from subjects exposed to, actively infected with, or recovered from COVID-19 were included in the dataset. The repertoires were made available in a free public database intended to serve as a resource for research on the immune response to SARS-CoV-2. The samples were drawn from two sources: the first 160 participants of the ongoing ImmuneRACE study, and 950 to 1,500 subjects contributed by 6 global collaborators. The sample metadata nearly always contained a de-identified subject ID, COVID-19 status, age in years and sex. Where available, HLA class I and class II types were taken from metadata supplied by the sample provider and were not determined by assay-based typing.

In the prospective study, participants were roughly 18 to 100 years old, resided in 24 geographic areas of the United States, and were enrolled through a virtual design. To assign participants to cohorts, the prospective study relied on clinical history that participants themselves reported in a screening survey and a study questionnaire. For ImmuneRACE Cohort 3, a participant was defined as recovered based on two consecutive negative NP/OP PCR tests, clearance by a healthcare professional, or resolution of symptoms. In the prospective study, whole blood, serum and a nasopharyngeal or oropharyngeal swab were collected from each participant by mobile phlebotomists. Prospective study participants could optionally give additional blood draws and questionnaires over an approximately 2-month period. Before DNA extraction, prospective study blood samples were shipped either frozen or at room temperature.

Summary of the overall study and its limitations: Clinical and demographic metadata were provided uncurated, with the amount varying by source and participant.

TCRbeta CDR3 regions were amplified from genomic DNA by means of the immunoSEQ Assay, a bias-controlled multiplex PCR. From the authors' description of their analysis: The number of nucleated cells in each sample was estimated by amplification of reference gene primers within the assay. To quantify the absolute abundance of each unique TCRbeta CDR3 rearrangement, sequence reads were collapsed and filtered. For each sample, productive Simpson clonality was calculated as the square root of Simpson's diversity index over productive rearrangements. TCRdb's version of the immuneACCESS table is confined to in-frame rearrangements and falls short of the full clone set. An unresolved V gene accounts for under half of the shortfall where checked; the remainder is of unknown origin. The V and J calls and the clone size are those of that table, but D and trimming were determined from the DNA. This sample has under 200,000 clones in its table, and more than 80% of those were observed once. Of the sample, about 12% falls within the top ten clones.

The sequence came from a man aged 50 to 59 who had recovered from COVID-19. Specimen: PBMCs or T cells enriched from blood (not recorded which).

In nucleotides, the sequence is TGTGCCAGCAGCTTGGTGAGGGTCGGGGACACTGAAGCTTTCTTT. It translates as CASSLVRVGDTEAFF. The chain is assembled from TRBV11-1 and TRBJ1-1; the D gene cannot be named for sure. V sheds 3 bases and J sheds 3 bases, leaving 14 bases between their ends. The germline V gene (reference sequence) yields SGHAT for CDR1 and FQDESV for CDR2. Its CDR3 holds 15 amino acids, cysteine through phenylalanine. Here the CDR3 DNA is all that survives: 45 bases in frame from base 1.